A single sample is the source of the 23 T cell receptor beta chains below, sequenced in a study of T cell changes during pregnancy in multiple sclerosis. The method was immunoSEQ multiplex PCR; TCRdb's version includes in-frame clones alone and lacks a portion of them. The sample has around 100,000 clones, 90% to 95% seen once. Sequencing was performed on peripheral blood, taken in the third trimester of pregnancy. These TCRs come from a female donor with multiple sclerosis, enrolled in a pregnancy study.

This chain uses TRBV6-6 with TRBJ1-1; D is possibly TRBD1 (5 bases). Germline V CDR1 and CDR2: MNHNY, SVGAGI (reference sequence). There are 12 residues in the CDR3. The V end lost 6 bases, the J end lost 10 bases, and 15 bases lay between the germline ends. Written as DNA, the CDR3 is TGTGCCAGCAGAGTCCAGGGAAGTGCAGCTTTCTTT. Protein product: CASRVQGSAAFF.

V usage is TRBV7-6 and J usage is TRBJ1-3; TRBD1 might be the D (5 bases). The CDR3 covers 16 residues. Per germline, CDR1 SGHVS and CDR2 FNYEAQ. V was shortened by 5 bases and J by 0 bases, with 14 bases between the two germline ends. CDR3 sequence: CASSPGGTGSGNTIYF. In nucleotides, the CDR3 is TGTGCCAGCAGCCCGGGGGGGACGGGCTCTGGAAACACCATATATTTT.

V is TRBV30 and J is TRBJ2-7, with D perhaps matching TRBD2 (6 bases). The CDR3 consists of 12 residues. Trimming shortened V by 2 bases and J by 4 bases, and 9 bases separated the two germline ends. CDR1 and CDR2 (germline): GTSNPN, SVGIG (reference sequence). The CDR3 sequence: CAWSSGLYEQYF. CDR3 nucleotides: TGTGCCTGGAGTAGCGGGCTTTACGAGCAGTACTTC.

The chain joins TRBV6-1 to TRBJ2-7; 9 bases are shared with TRBD1. The CDR3 loop spans 14 amino acids. J gave up 5 bases and V 6 bases, and 8 bases lay outside the gene matches. CDR1 and CDR2 from the germline V gene are MNHNS and SASEGT. The CDR3 coding sequence is TGTGCCAGCAGGATAACAGGGGGCAGAAACGAGCAGTACTTC. This translates into CASRITGGRNEQYF.

This clone was seen just once. The chain's CDR3 is CASSLRQGRTGELFF. The CDR3 nucleotides are TGCGCCAGCAGCTTGCGGCAGGGGAGAACCGGGGAGCTGTTTTTT. The V call is TRBV5-1, the J call TRBJ2-2; tentatively, D is TRBD1 (6 bases). This CDR3 contains 15 residues. Germline V gene sequence: CDR1 SGHRS, CDR2 YFSETQ. V was shortened by 1 base and J by 5 bases, with 12 bases between the two germline ends.

The CDR3 coding sequence is TGTGCCTGGAGCCCGGGACAGGGATACGAGCAGTACTTC. This gives the protein CAWSPGQGYEQYF. The chain employs TRBV30 and TRBJ2-7; 9 bases line up with TRBD1. CDR1 and CDR2 (germline): GTSNPN, SVGIG (reference sequence). The length of the CDR3 is 13 residues. V was pared by 3 bases and J by 4 bases, with 4 bases of the junction left unmatched.

The chain is built from TRBV9 and TRBJ2-3, with TRBD1 matching over 7 bases. CDR1 and CDR2 from the germline V gene are SGDLS and YYNGEE. The V gene end was trimmed by 6 bases and the J gene end by 2 bases; junction bases not matched to a gene: 6. CDR3 size: 14 residues. DNA for the CDR3: TGTGCCAGCACCCGGACAGGCGACACAGATACGCAGTATTTT. It yields the protein CASTRTGDTDTQYF.

This clone was seen more than once but under ten times. V is TRBV19 and J is TRBJ1-6; TRBD1 matches 7 bases. The CDR3 totals 13 residues. V shed 4 bases, J shed 6 bases, and the junction held 0 bases outside the gene matches. Germline assignment: CDR1 LNHDA and CDR2 SQIVND (reference sequence). The CDR3 sequence is CASSTGGNSPLHF. CDR3 DNA: TGTGCCAGTAGTACAGGGGGTAATTCACCCCTCCACTTT.

This clone was recorded a few times. The V and J genes are TRBV9 and TRBJ1-4; 8 bases match TRBD1. The CDR3 consists of 16 residues. CDR1 and CDR2 from the germline V gene are SGDLS and YYNGEE. J lost 5 bases, V lost 0 bases, and 6 bases had no gene match. The CDR3 bases are TGTGCCAGCAGCGTAGCCCCGGGACAGGAAAATGAAAAACTGTTTTTT. Translating gives CASSVAPGQENEKLFF.

This chain links TRBV7-2 with TRBJ1-3; D might be TRBD1 (6 bases). The germline V gene has CDR1 SGHTA and CDR2 FQGNSA. The CDR3 loop spans 16 amino acids. V was clipped by 2 bases and J by 4 bases, with 15 bases between them. In DNA form, the CDR3 reads TGTGCCAGCAGCTTATGGACCGGGACACAAGGAAACACCATATATTTT. Protein product: CASSLWTGTQGNTIYF.

The V gene is TRBV7-6, the J gene TRBJ2-1, with TRBD2 matching 11 bases. J lost 9 bases, V lost 1 base, and 11 bases had no gene match. The germline V gene encodes CDR1 SGHVS and CDR2 FNYEAQ. The CDR3 loop spans 17 amino acids. The CDR3 protein is CASSLVAGGPIITEQFF. The CDR3 coding sequence is TGTGCCAGCAGCTTAGTAGCGGGGGGGCCGATTATCACTGAGCAGTTCTTC.

The chain combines TRBV5-6 with TRBJ1-2, with D possibly being TRBD1 (5 bases). Trimming took 1 base from V and 6 from J, leaving 10 bases between them. Germline V gives CDR1 SGHDT, CDR2 YYEEEE. The CDR3 is made up of 13 amino acids. The CDR3 loop reads CASSLWGVNGYTF. The DNA for the CDR3 is TGTGCCAGCAGCTTGTGGGGGGTAAATGGCTACACCTTC.

The V and J genes are TRBV5-6 and TRBJ1-6, with D unresolved. This CDR3 comprises 17 residues. V lost 5 bases, J lost 0 bases, and 15 bases lay in between. The germline CDR1 and CDR2 sequences are SGHDT and YYEEEE. Here the CDR3 DNA reads TGTGCCAGCAGTCATGGGCCCCAGAGCTCCTATAATTCACCCCTCCACTTT. Encoded protein: CASSHGPQSSYNSPLHF.

The chain is built from TRBV5-5 and TRBJ2-3; 14 positions match TRBD2. Germline loops: CDR1 SGHKS, CDR2 YYEKEE (reference sequence). The length of the CDR3 is 16 residues. V trimming: 4 bases; J trimming: 1 base; junction bases outside the gene matches: 2. The CDR3 spells CASSLGLAGGTDTQYF. CDR3 in DNA: TGTGCCAGCAGCCTGGGACTAGCGGGGGGCACAGATACGCAGTATTTT.

V usage is TRBV5-5 and J usage is TRBJ2-1; TRBD2 matches at 9 bases. V was pared by 0 bases and J by 6 bases, with 4 bases of the junction left unmatched. The germline V gene encodes CDR1 SGHKS and CDR2 YYEKEE (reference sequence). The CDR3 has 15 amino acids. The CDR3 is CASSLEGLAGNEQFF. In DNA form, the CDR3 reads TGTGCCAGCAGCTTGGAGGGACTAGCAGGCAATGAGCAGTTCTTC.

The chain uses TRBV5-6 and TRBJ1-6; the D gene is possibly TRBD1 (5 bases). Germline CDR1 and CDR2: SGHDT and YYEEEE. With 7 bases removed from V and 7 bases from J, the gap between germline ends came to 15 bases. This CDR3 contains 14 residues. The CDR3 region is CASGGVSGNSPLHF. CDR3 DNA: TGTGCCAGCGGGGGGGTTTCGGGCAATTCACCCCTCCACTTT.

V usage is TRBV10-3 and J usage is TRBJ2-3; D uncertain. Germline V gene lookup returns CDR1 ENHRY and CDR2 SYGVKD. There are 15 residues in the CDR3. V was shortened by 0 bases and J by 2 bases, with 9 bases between the two germline ends. The chain's CDR3 is CAISESDGSTDTQYF. CDR3 nucleotides: TGTGCCATCAGTGAGTCTGACGGGTCCACAGATACGCAGTATTTT.

The V call is TRBV7-3, the J call TRBJ1-3, with D unresolved. V was trimmed by 5 bases and J by 2 bases, leaving 13 bases between them. Germline V gene sequence: CDR1 SGHTA, CDR2 FQGTGA. The CDR3 loop spans 15 amino acids. This CDR3 is CASSPSAGPGNTIYF. DNA for the CDR3: TGTGCCAGCAGCCCAAGCGCCGGTCCTGGAAACACCATATATTTT.

V gene TRBV7-2 combines with J gene TRBJ1-6; 7 positions agree with TRBD1. The germline gives CDR1 SGHTA, CDR2 FQGNSA. The ends lost 3 bases at V and 10 bases at J; junction bases unmatched: 6. The CDR3 has 14 amino acids. The chain's CDR3 is CASSLGQRGSPLHF. The DNA for the CDR3 is TGTGCCAGCAGCTTGGGACAGCGTGGCTCACCCCTCCACTTT.

The CDR3 region has the DNA TGTGCCAGCAGCGCGTACCGACTGGCGGAGATCTACAATGAGCAGTTCTTC. Translation gives CASSAYRLAEIYNEQFF. This chain uses TRBV7-8 with TRBJ2-1; no clear D. The CDR3 sequence is 17 residues long. The germline V gene has CDR1 SGHVS and CDR2 FQNEAQ. V lost 5 bases and J lost 3, with 20 bases in between.

J is TRBJ1-5 and V is TRBV27; a weak D match, TRBD1 (5 bases). Per the germline V gene, CDR1 is MNHEY and CDR2 is SMNVEV (reference sequence). This CDR3 region has 14 residues. Trimming pared 3 bases from V and 9 bases from J, leaving 15 bases between. CDR3 sequence reads: CASSFDGRGRPQHF. In nucleotides, the CDR3 is TGTGCCAGCAGTTTTGACGGGAGGGGTCGGCCCCAGCATTTT.

This chain joins TRBV5-4 and TRBJ1-2; 9 bases match TRBD1. With 5 bases clipped from V and 2 bases from J, the junction kept 4 bases outside the gene matches. The germline CDR1 and CDR2 sequences are SGHNT and YYREEE (reference sequence). The CDR3 sequence is 14 residues long. As DNA, the CDR3 is TGTGCCAGCAGTATGGGACAGGGAAACTATGGCTACACCTTC. The encoded protein is CASSMGQGNYGYTF.

J is TRBJ2-7 and V is TRBV5-1; 10 positions agree with TRBD2. The J segment lost 1 base and the V segment lost 4 bases, leaving 8 bases of the junction unmatched. This CDR3 is built from 16 residues. Germline V CDR1 and CDR2: SGHRS, YFSETQ. The DNA for the CDR3 is TGCGCCAGCAGCAGGACTAGCGGCTCATATTCCTACGAGCAGTACTTC. Translation: CASSRTSGSYSYEQYF.